These 3 T cell receptor beta chains were all obtained from the same sample, sequenced in a study of OX40 agonist ivuxolimab in advanced cancers. Assay: immunoSEQ multiplex PCR; the TCRdb copy retains only in-frame clones and omits some. The repertoire consists of approximately 80,000 clones, with 94% occurring once and the leading ten covering over 9%. Sequencing was performed on CD4+ or CD8+ T cells sorted from blood, taken in a trial of the OX40 agonist ivuxolimab. The origin of the receptors is an adult with an advanced solid tumor such as melanoma, head and neck, liver or kidney cancer.

The chain combines TRBV19 with TRBJ2-2, with D perhaps assigned TRBD1 or TRBD2 (5 bases each). The CDR3 consists of 16 residues. Germline lookup yields CDR1 LNHDA and CDR2 SQIVND (reference sequence). The V end was cut by 5 bases, the J end by 1 base, with 14 bases between. This CDR3 is CASSSGTGLNTGELFF. In DNA, the CDR3 is TGTGCCAGTAGTTCAGGGACGGGGCTGAACACCGGGGAGCTGTTTTTT.

This chain uses TRBV27 with TRBJ1-1; tentative D call: TRBD1 (5 bases). Germline CDR1 is MNHEY and CDR2 is SMNVEV (reference sequence). The CDR3 has 15 residues. V gave up 0 bases and J gave up 5 bases, with 13 bases separating them. The CDR3 is CASSLSAGLWTEAFF. The CDR3 DNA reads TGTGCCAGCAGTTTATCGGCAGGGCTGTGGACTGAAGCTTTCTTT.

The chain employs TRBV6-6 and TRBJ2-6, with 8 bases aligning to TRBD1. V trimming: 5 bases; J trimming: 3 bases; junction bases outside the gene matches: 3. The CDR3 covers 15 residues. Germline lookup yields CDR1 MNHNY and CDR2 SVGAGI (reference sequence). The CDR3 protein is CASSPGGGGANVLTF. DNA for the CDR3: TGTGCCAGCAGTCCAGGGGGCGGTGGGGCCAACGTCCTGACTTTC.